What follows are 29 T cell receptor beta chains derived from one specimen sequenced in a study of blood T cell repertoires in COVID-19. This table comes from immunoSEQ multiplex PCR, and its TCRdb copy is limited to in-frame clones, with some not included. The sample carries some 190,000 clones, under 90% recorded once. The sequenced material came from peripheral blood. These TCRs come from a human donor in a cohort sampled during active COVID-19.

This clone was recorded only once. V is TRBV28 and J is TRBJ1-5; 7 bases line up with TRBD1. Trimming cost V 6 bases and J 1 base; bases outside gene matches: 6. Germline V CDR1 and CDR2: MDHEN, SYDVKM. The CDR3 runs to 15 residues. The CDR3 loop is CASSSPTGSNQPQHF. The CDR3 bases are TGTGCCAGCAGCTCCCCGACAGGGAGCAATCAGCCCCAGCATTTT.

DNA of the CDR3: TGCGCCAGCAGCTTGGCCGGGCAGGTGGACATTGAAAAACTGTTTTTT. This codes for CASSLAGQVDIEKLFF. This rearrangement joins TRBV5-1 to TRBJ1-4; TRBD1 might be the D (5 bases). CDR1 is SGHRS, CDR2 YFSETQ, per germline. CDR3 length: 16 residues. V was trimmed by 0 bases and J by 7 bases, leaving 16 bases between them.

The chain joins TRBV5-1 to TRBJ2-2, with 12 bases identical to TRBD1. Germline-derived CDR1 and CDR2 are SGHRS and YFSETQ. The CDR3 runs 17 residues. V lost 4 bases to trimming and J lost 6 bases; unmatched junction nucleotides: 10. CDR3 in DNA: TGCGCCAGCAGCCGGACCCCGGGACAGGGGGCGTCCGGGGAGCTGTTTTTT. Encoded protein: CASSRTPGQGASGELFF.

The J gene is TRBJ2-2, the V gene TRBV5-1, with 8 bases matching TRBD2. V lost 4 bases, J lost 5 bases, and 4 bases stayed unmatched. Germline V gene data show CDR1 as SGHRS and CDR2 as YFSETQ. The CDR3 covers 14 residues. The CDR3 DNA sequence: TGCGCCAGCAGCCCGGGGGGGCTAACCGGGGAGCTGTTTTTT. It is translated as CASSPGGLTGELFF.

The CDR3: CASSGTSGAMNVFF. The CDR3, as DNA: TGTGCCAGCAGCGGGACTAGCGGGGCCATGAATGTGTTCTTC. V is TRBV7-9 and J is TRBJ2-1, with 13 bases fitting TRBD2. V was clipped by 5 bases and J by 15 bases; unmatched bases: 10. The CDR3 runs to 14 residues. The germline V gene encodes CDR1 SEHNR and CDR2 FQNEAQ (reference sequence).

This clone came up a few times. The V call is TRBV7-9, the J call TRBJ1-2; D might be TRBD1 (5 bases). This CDR3 contains 16 residues. Trimming shortened V by 7 bases and J by 4 bases, and 22 bases separated the two germline ends. The germline V gene has CDR1 SEHNR and CDR2 FQNEAQ (reference sequence). This CDR3 is CASNSQGGGLGYGYTF. In DNA form, the CDR3 reads TGTGCCAGCAACTCGCAGGGAGGAGGTTTAGGCTATGGCTACACCTTC. Complete variable domain (other parts from reference TRBV7-9 and TRBJ1-2): DTGVSQNPRHKITKRGQNVTFRCDPISEHNRLYWYRQTLGQGPEFLTYFQNEAQLEKSRLLSDRFSAERPKGSFSTLEIQRTEQGDSAMYLCASNSQGGGLGYGYTFGSGTRLTVV.

The chain is built from TRBV6-5 and TRBJ1-3, with 8 bases matching TRBD1. Germline V gives CDR1 MNHEY, CDR2 SVGAGI. Germline trimming cut 4 bases from V and 5 bases from J; bases unmatched to any gene: 7. The CDR3 consists of 15 residues. This chain's CDR3 is CASSSGTGGRNTIYF. The CDR3 DNA sequence: TGTGCCAGCAGTTCCGGGACAGGTGGGCGAAACACCATATATTTT.

The rearrangement links TRBV7-6 to TRBJ1-4, with 9 bases that match TRBD1. Germline CDR1 reads SGHVS; CDR2 reads FNYEAQ. The V segment lost 3 bases and the J segment 1 base; nucleotides outside the gene matches: 6. The CDR3 is 17 residues long. Here the CDR3 reads CASSFRTGGGTNEKLFF. The CDR3 bases are TGTGCCAGCAGCTTCAGAACAGGGGGCGGAACTAATGAAAAACTGTTTTTT.

Note on this clone: The sample has other DNA sequences that encode this CDR3 too. The CDR3 DNA reads TGTGCCAGCAGCGTTCTAACCGGGGAGCTGTTTTTT. This codes for CASSVLTGELFF. V and J are TRBV9 and TRBJ2-2; no reliable D call. Trimming left V 2 bases short and J 5 bases short, with 4 bases between. The CDR3 has 12 amino acids. The germline V gene has CDR1 SGDLS and CDR2 YYNGEE.

In this sample, this clone turned up many times. The chain combines TRBV15 with TRBJ2-5; 12 nucleotides agree with TRBD2. The CDR3 extends over 16 amino acids. J was trimmed by 1 base and V by 5 bases; bases with no gene match: 5. Germline V gives CDR1 LNHNV, CDR2 YYDKDF (reference sequence). CDR3 bases: TGTGCCACCAGCCCTAGCGGGGGGGCCCCCCAAGAGACCCAGTACTTC. It codes for CATSPSGGAPQETQYF.

The CDR3 reads CASRLTPGLEDEQYF. For the CDR3, the DNA is TGTGCCAGCAGACTCACCCCGGGACTAGAAGACGAGCAGTACTTC. The J gene is TRBJ2-7, the V gene TRBV3-1 (or the pseudogene TRBV3-2), with TRBD2 matching 8 bases. The V and J ends lost 6 bases and 5 bases, in that order; junction bases with no gene match: 12. The CDR3 runs to 15 residues. Germline V gene sequence: CDR1 LGHDT, CDR2 YNNKEL (reference sequence).

The V gene is TRBV5-1, the J gene TRBJ2-2, with D tentatively TRBD2 (5 bases). V was trimmed by 6 bases and J by 0 bases, leaving 12 bases between them. The germline V gene has CDR1 SGHRS and CDR2 YFSETQ. CDR3 length: 15 amino acids. The CDR3 sequence: CASKVQEANTGELFF. In DNA, the CDR3 is TGCGCCAGCAAGGTCCAGGAGGCGAACACCGGGGAGCTGTTTTTT.

This chain uses TRBV7-3 with TRBJ1-2; TRBD1 matches 10 bases. The germline CDR1 and CDR2 sequences are SGHTA and FQGTGA. Unmatched junction bases numbered 6, after V lost 4 bases and J lost 1 base. This CDR3 spans 16 amino acids. The CDR3 is CASSSYRDRGNYGYTF. As DNA, the CDR3 is TGTGCCAGCAGCTCCTACCGGGACAGGGGTAACTATGGCTACACCTTC.

The chain couples TRBV7-9 to TRBJ2-1; 9 bases match TRBD2. The CDR3 covers 14 residues. J lost 7 bases, V lost 3 bases, and 4 bases had no gene match. Germline CDR1 is SEHNR and CDR2 is FQNEAQ (reference sequence). CDR3 coding DNA: TGTGCCAGCAGCTTGGGACTAGCAGCTAATGAGCAGTTCTTC. It translates to CASSLGLAANEQFF.

The rearrangement links TRBV5-1 to TRBJ2-3, with D perhaps TRBD2 (6 bases). Germline V lookup: CDR1 SGHRS, CDR2 YFSETQ. V was shortened by 0 bases and J by 4 bases, with 15 bases between the two germline ends. CDR3 length equals 16 residues. The CDR3 DNA reads TGCGCCAGCAGCTTGGCCTTGGGGGGAGCCTCAGATACGCAGTATTTT. Protein: CASSLALGGASDTQYF.

This chain links TRBV10-3 with TRBJ1-4, with D unclear. The germline CDR1 and CDR2 sequences are ENHRY and SYGVKD. V lost 10 bases to trimming and J lost 0 bases, with 12 bases between them. This CDR3 is 14 amino acids long. CDR3 residues: CATHEDATNEKLFF. The CDR3 coding sequence is TGTGCCACCCACGAGGATGCAACTAATGAAAAACTGTTTTTT.

This chain links TRBV27 with TRBJ2-5, with 8 bases identical to TRBD1. Per germline, CDR1 MNHEY and CDR2 SMNVEV (reference sequence). This CDR3 comprises 17 residues. Trimming took 8 bases from V and 5 from J; bases not matched to a gene: 19. The CDR3 DNA follows: TGTGCCAGCCATCCTTACGGTGGGCAGGGGGCGGTGGAGACCCAGTACTTC. This sequence encodes CASHPYGGQGAVETQYF.

The chain has TRBV4-1 and TRBJ2-3; 12 bases are a match to TRBD2. CDR1 is MGHRA, CDR2 YSYEKL, per germline. This CDR3 comprises 16 residues. The V gene end was trimmed by 4 bases and the J gene end by 2 bases; junction bases not matched to a gene: 4. CDR3 DNA: TGCGCCAGCAGCCCAGGGACTAGCGGGCCCACAGATACGCAGTATTTT. As protein: CASSPGTSGPTDTQYF.

CDR3 DNA: TGTGCCAGCAGTGCTGAGGCATCGGGTCAGCCCCAGCATTTT. Translating gives CASSAEASGQPQHF. This rearrangement joins TRBV2 to TRBJ1-5; D is uncertain. In germline, CDR1 is SNHLY, CDR2 FYNNEI. CDR3 size: 14 residues. V was cut by 4 bases and J by 6 bases, with 13 bases left in between.

The chain employs TRBV10-3 and TRBJ1-1; 7 nucleotides match TRBD1. The V and J ends lost 10 bases and 5 bases, in that order; junction bases with no gene match: 7. The CDR3 loop spans 12 amino acids. Germline CDR1 ENHRY, CDR2 SYGVKD. The CDR3 sequence is CATRDSGTEAFF. CDR3 coding DNA: TGTGCCACTAGGGACAGTGGGACTGAAGCTTTCTTT.

The chain is built from TRBV7-6 and TRBJ2-5; TRBD2 might be the D (7 bases). With 8 bases removed from V and 5 bases from J, the gap between germline ends came to 15 bases. Germline CDR1 SGHVS, CDR2 FNYEAQ. This CDR3 has 13 residues. The chain's CDR3 is CASRGGGGETQYF. The CDR3 bases are TGTGCCAGCCGAGGGGGGGGCGGCGAGACCCAGTACTTC.

Written as DNA, the CDR3 is TGCAGCGTTGGCAGGGGAGTCTTAGATACGCAGTATTTT. Its protein is CSVGRGVLDTQYF. The gene calls are TRBV29-1 and TRBJ2-3; D is possibly TRBD1 (6 bases). Germline V gives CDR1 SQVTM, CDR2 ANQGSEA. Trimming pared 4 bases from V and 5 bases from J, leaving 13 bases between. The CDR3 has 13 residues.

The chain employs TRBV19 and TRBJ1-1; tentative D call: TRBD1 (6 bases). Germline V gives CDR1 LNHDA, CDR2 SQIVND (reference sequence). This CDR3 spans 13 amino acids. V lost 4 bases and J 7 bases, leaving 13 bases between the germline ends. The CDR3 nucleotides read TGTGCCAGTAGTACAGGGACATTTCTTGAAGCTTTCTTT. This gives the protein CASSTGTFLEAFF.

The chain has TRBV30 and TRBJ1-1, with a weak D call TRBD1 (5 bases). The CDR3 length is 17 residues. Per the germline V gene, CDR1 is GTSNPN and CDR2 is SVGIG (reference sequence). V was trimmed by 2 bases and J by 3 bases, leaving 22 bases between them. CDR3 residues: CAWSQGSGHRGDTEAFF. The DNA for the CDR3 is TGTGCCTGGAGTCAAGGATCGGGTCATCGGGGGGACACTGAAGCTTTCTTT.

CDR3 amino acids: CSVLFSNTEAFF. DNA for the CDR3: TGCAGCGTCCTCTTCTCTAACACTGAAGCTTTCTTT. The genes are TRBV29-1 and TRBJ1-1, with D hard to call. In germline, CDR1 is SQVTM, CDR2 ANQGSEA. The CDR3 consists of 12 residues. Trimming shortened V by 6 bases and J by 2 bases, and 10 bases separated the two germline ends.

This clone was seen only once. J is TRBJ1-5 and V is TRBV19; 10 bases fit TRBD1. The V gene end was trimmed by 6 bases and the J gene end by 6 bases; junction bases not matched to a gene: 5. Germline loops: CDR1 LNHDA, CDR2 SQIVND (reference sequence). CDR3 length equals 14 residues. Here the CDR3 reads CASRGQGTGQPQHF. Here the CDR3 DNA reads TGTGCCAGTAGGGGACAGGGGACCGGTCAGCCCCAGCATTTT.

The chain couples TRBV4-2 to TRBJ1-2; D is undetermined. Trimming took 0 bases from V and 6 from J, leaving 8 bases between them. The CDR3 contains 13 residues. Germline CDR1 is LGHNA and CDR2 is YNFKEQ. As DNA, the CDR3 is TGTGCCAGCAGCCAAGATGGCAGTGATGGCTACACCTTC. Translating it yields CASSQDGSDGYTF.

In DNA, the CDR3 is TGTGCCACCAGTGATTTCGGCAGACCGGGAGTCCAAGAGACCCAGTACTTC. This codes for CATSDFGRPGVQETQYF. This chain connects TRBV24-1 to TRBJ2-5, with D perhaps TRBD2 (6 bases). Germline CDR1 is KGHDR and CDR2 is SFDVKD. Trimming left V 1 base short and J 1 base short, with 15 bases between. The CDR3 has 17 amino acids.

The V gene is TRBV10-3, the J gene TRBJ2-7, with 8 bases matching TRBD2. Looked up from germline, CDR1 is ENHRY and CDR2 is SYGVKD. This CDR3 contains 14 residues. Losses at the gene ends were 7 bases for V and 2 bases for J; bases not matched to a gene: 7. Here the CDR3 reads CAIKPRAGAYEQYF. In DNA, the CDR3 is TGTGCCATCAAGCCACGAGCGGGGGCCTACGAGCAGTACTTC.